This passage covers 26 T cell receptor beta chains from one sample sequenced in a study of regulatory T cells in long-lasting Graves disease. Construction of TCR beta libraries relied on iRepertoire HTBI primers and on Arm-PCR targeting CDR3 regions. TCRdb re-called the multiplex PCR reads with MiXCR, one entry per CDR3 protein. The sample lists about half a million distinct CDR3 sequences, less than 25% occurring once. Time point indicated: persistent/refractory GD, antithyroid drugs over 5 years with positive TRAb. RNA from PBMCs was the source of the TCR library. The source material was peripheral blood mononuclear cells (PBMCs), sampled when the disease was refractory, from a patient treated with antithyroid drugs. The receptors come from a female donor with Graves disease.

CDR3 nucleotide sequence: TGTGCCAGCAGCTTCGCGACAGTTTATAATTCACCCCTCCACTTT. Residues: CASSFATVYNSPLHF. The chain links TRBV7-9 to TRBJ1-6; D might be TRBD1 (5 bases). CDR3 length: 15 amino acids. Germline V gene data show CDR1 as SEHNR and CDR2 as FQNEAQ (reference sequence). The V end was cut by 3 bases, the J end by 4 bases, with 10 bases between.

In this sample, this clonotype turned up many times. The CDR3 here is CASRDRADSYNSPLHF. CDR3 DNA: TGTGCCAGCAGGGACAGGGCCGACTCCTATAATTCACCCCTCCACTTT. This sequence joins TRBV6-1 and TRBJ1-6; TRBD1 aligns across 8 bases. The germline V gene encodes CDR1 MNHNS and CDR2 SASEGT. After removal of 6 bases from V and 0 bases from J, the junction contained 4 bases not matched to a gene. The CDR3 spans 16 residues.

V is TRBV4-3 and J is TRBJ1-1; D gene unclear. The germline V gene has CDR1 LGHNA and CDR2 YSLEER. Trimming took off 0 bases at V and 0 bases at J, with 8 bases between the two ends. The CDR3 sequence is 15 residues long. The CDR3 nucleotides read TGCGCCAGCAGCCAAGATATGGTGGTGAACACTGAAGCTTTCTTT. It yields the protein CASSQDMVVNTEAFF.

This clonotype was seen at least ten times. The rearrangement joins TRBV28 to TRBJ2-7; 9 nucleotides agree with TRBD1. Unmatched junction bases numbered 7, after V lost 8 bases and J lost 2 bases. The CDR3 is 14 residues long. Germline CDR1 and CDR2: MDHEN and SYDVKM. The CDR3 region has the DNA TGTGCCAGCCATTCACAGGGGGCCACCTACGAGCAGTACTTC. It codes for CASHSQGATYEQYF.

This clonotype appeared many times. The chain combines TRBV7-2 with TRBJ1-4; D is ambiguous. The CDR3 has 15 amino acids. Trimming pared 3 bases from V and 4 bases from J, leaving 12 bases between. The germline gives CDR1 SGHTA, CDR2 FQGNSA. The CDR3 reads CASSLRPDFNEKLFF. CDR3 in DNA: TGTGCCAGCAGCTTGAGACCGGACTTTAATGAAAAACTGTTTTTT.

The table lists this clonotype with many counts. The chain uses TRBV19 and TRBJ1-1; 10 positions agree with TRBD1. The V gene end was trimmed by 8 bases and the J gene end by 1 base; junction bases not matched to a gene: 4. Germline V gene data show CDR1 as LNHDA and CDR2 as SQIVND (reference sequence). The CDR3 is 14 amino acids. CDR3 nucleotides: TGTGCCAGTGAACGGGACAGGGGGAACACTGAAGCTTTCTTT. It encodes CASERDRGNTEAFF.

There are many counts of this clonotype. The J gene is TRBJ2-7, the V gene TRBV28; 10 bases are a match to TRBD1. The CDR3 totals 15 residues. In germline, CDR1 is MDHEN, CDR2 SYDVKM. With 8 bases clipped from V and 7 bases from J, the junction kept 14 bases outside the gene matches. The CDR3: CASSPGGTGVDEQYF. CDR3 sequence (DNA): TGTGCCAGCTCACCAGGGGGGACAGGGGTCGATGAGCAGTACTTC.

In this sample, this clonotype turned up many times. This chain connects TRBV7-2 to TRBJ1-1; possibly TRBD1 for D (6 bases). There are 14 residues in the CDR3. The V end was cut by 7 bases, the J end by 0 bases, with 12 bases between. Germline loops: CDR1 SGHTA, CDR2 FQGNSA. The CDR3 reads CASIQQGMNTEAFF. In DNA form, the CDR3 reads TGTGCCAGCATCCAACAGGGAATGAACACTGAAGCTTTCTTT.

CDR3 sequence reads: CASTTGQLNEKLFF. For the CDR3, the DNA is TGTGCCAGTACCACGGGACAGCTTAATGAAAAACTGTTTTTT. The chain employs TRBV19 and TRBJ1-4, with 7 nucleotides matching TRBD1. With 7 bases clipped from V and 4 bases from J, the junction kept 6 bases outside the gene matches. CDR1 and CDR2 (germline): LNHDA, SQIVND (reference sequence). The length of the CDR3 is 14 residues.

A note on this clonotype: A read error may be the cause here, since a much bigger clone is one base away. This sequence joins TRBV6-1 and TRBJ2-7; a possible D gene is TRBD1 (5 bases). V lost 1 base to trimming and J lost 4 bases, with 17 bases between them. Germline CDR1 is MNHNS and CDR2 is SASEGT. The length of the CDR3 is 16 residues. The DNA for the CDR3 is TGTGCCAGCAGTGAAGTGAAGCGTAGGACACCATACGAGCAGTACTTC. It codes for CASSEVKRRTPYEQYF.

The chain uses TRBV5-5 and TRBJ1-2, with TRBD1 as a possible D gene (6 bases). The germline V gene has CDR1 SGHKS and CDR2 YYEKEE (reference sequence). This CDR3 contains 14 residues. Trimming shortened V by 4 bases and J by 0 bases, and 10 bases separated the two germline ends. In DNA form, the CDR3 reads TGTGCCAGCAGCGCGGACAGTCCTAACTATGGCTACACCTTC. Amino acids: CASSADSPNYGYTF.

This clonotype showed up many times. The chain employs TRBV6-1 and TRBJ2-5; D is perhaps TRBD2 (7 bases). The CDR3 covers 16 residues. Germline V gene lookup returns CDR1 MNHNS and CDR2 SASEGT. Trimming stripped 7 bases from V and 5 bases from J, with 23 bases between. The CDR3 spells CASTRVAGAGRETQYF. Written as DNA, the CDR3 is TGTGCCAGCACCCGTGTGGCGGGGGCGGGCCGGGAGACCCAGTACTTC.

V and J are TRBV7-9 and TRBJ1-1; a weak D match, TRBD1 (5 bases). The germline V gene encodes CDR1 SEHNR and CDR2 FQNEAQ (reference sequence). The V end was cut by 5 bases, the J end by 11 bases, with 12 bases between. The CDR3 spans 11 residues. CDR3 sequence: CASSGTVVAFF. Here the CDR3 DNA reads TGTGCCAGCAGCGGGACGGTTGTGGCTTTCTTT.

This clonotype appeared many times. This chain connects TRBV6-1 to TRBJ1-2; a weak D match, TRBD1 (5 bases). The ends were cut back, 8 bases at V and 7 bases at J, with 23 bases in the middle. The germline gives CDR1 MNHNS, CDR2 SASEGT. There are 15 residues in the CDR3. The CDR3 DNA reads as TGTGCCAGCGGGTACAATCTGCAGGGACCAGGTGGCTACACCTTC. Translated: CASGYNLQGPGGYTF.

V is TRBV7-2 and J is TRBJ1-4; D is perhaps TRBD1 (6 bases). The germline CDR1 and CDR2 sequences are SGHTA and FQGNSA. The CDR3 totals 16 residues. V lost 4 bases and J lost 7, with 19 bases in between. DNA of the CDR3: TGTGCCAGCAGCTCTGGGACAACCACCCATGGTGAAAAACTGTTTTTT. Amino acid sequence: CASSSGTTTHGEKLFF.

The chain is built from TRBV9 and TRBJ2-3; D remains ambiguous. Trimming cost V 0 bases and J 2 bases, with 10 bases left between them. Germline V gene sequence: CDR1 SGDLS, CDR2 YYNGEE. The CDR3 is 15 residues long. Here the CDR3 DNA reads TGTGCCAGCAGCGTAGCTACTCAGGTCACAGATACGCAGTATTTT. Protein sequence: CASSVATQVTDTQYF. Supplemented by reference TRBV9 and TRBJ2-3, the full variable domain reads DSGVTQTPKHLITATGQRVTLRCSPRSGDLSVYWYQQSLDQGLQFLIQYYNGEERAKGNILERFSAQQFPDLHSELNLSSLELGDSALYFCASSVATQVTDTQYFGPGTRLTVL.

The CDR3 nucleotides are TGCAGTGCTAACCTAGGCCGGACTAGCGGAACCTACAATGAGCAGTTCTTC. Translated: CSANLGRTSGTYNEQFF. The chain has TRBV20-1 and TRBJ2-1, with 10 nucleotides matching TRBD2. The length of the CDR3 is 17 residues. Germline CDR1 is DFQATT and CDR2 is SNEGSKA (reference sequence). V trimming: 4 bases; J trimming: 2 bases; junction bases outside the gene matches: 11.

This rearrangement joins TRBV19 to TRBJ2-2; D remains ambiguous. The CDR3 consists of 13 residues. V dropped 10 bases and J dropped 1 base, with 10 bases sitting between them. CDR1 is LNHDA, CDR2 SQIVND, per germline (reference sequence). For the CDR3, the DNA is TGTGCCACCCACGGCGTGAACACCGGGGAGCTGTTTTTT. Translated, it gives CATHGVNTGELFF. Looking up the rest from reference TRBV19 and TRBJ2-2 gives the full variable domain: DGGITQSPKYLFRKEGQNVTLSCEQNLNHDAMYWYRQDPGQGLRLIYYSQIVNDFQKGDIAEGYSVSREKKESFPLTVTSAQKNPTAFYLCATHGVNTGELFFGEGSRLTVL.

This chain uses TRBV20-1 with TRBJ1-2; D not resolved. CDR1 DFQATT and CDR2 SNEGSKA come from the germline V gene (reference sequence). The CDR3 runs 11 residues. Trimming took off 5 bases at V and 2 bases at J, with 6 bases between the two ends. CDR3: CSAHTNYGYTF. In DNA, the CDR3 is TGCAGTGCTCACACCAACTATGGCTACACCTTC.

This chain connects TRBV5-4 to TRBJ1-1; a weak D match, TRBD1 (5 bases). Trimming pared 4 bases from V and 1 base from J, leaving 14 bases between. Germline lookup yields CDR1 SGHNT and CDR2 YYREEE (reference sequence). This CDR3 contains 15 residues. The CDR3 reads CASSPGMGRNTEAFF. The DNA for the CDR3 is TGTGCCAGCAGCCCGGGGATGGGGCGGAACACTGAAGCTTTCTTT.

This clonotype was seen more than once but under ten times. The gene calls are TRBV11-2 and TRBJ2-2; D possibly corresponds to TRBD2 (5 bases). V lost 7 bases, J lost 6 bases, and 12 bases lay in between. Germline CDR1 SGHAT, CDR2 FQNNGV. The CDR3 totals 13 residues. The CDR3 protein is CASKLVDPGELFF. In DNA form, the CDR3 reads TGTGCCAGCAAACTAGTGGATCCCGGGGAGCTGTTTTTT.

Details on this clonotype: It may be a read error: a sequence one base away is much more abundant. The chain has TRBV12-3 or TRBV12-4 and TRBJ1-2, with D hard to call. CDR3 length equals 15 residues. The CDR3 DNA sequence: TGTGCCAGCAGTTTCCGACTTTCGACGGGGTATGGCTACGCCTTC. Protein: CASSFRLSTGYGYAF.

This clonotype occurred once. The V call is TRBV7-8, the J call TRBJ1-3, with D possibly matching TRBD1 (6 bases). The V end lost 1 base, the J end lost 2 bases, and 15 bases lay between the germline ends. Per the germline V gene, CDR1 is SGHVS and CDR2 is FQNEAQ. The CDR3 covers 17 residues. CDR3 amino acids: CASSLGLEGVPGNTIYF. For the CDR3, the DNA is TGTGCCAGCAGCTTAGGGCTTGAGGGGGTCCCTGGAAACACCATATATTTT.

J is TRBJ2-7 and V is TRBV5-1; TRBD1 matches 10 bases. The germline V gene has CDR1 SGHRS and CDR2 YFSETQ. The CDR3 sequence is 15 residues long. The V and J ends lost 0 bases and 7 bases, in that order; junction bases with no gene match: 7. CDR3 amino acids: CASSLEGTGVREQYF. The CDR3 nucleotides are TGCGCCAGCAGCTTGGAAGGGACAGGGGTGAGAGAGCAGTACTTC.

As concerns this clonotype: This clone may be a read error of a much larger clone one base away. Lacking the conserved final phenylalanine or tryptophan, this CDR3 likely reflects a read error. The CDR3 protein is CASHTGTEAFL. DNA for the CDR3: TGTGCCAGCCATACGGGGACTGAAGCTTTCCTT. The gene calls are TRBV6-1 and TRBJ1-1; D unresolved. V gave up 8 bases and J gave up 5 bases, with 9 bases separating them. Germline-derived CDR1 and CDR2 are MNHNS and SASEGT. The CDR3 spans 11 residues.

The DNA of the CDR3 is TGTGCCAGCAGCAAATACGGACAGGGGGCAGACGGGGCAAAGGGGACCCAGTACTTC. Amino acid sequence: CASSKYGQGADGAKGTQYF. The V gene is TRBV7-9, the J gene TRBJ2-5, with 11 bases lining up with TRBD1. CDR3 length: 19 residues. Losses at the gene ends were 5 bases for V and 7 bases for J; bases not matched to a gene: 21. From germline, CDR1 is SEHNR and CDR2 FQNEAQ (reference sequence).